The 9 T cell receptor beta chains presented below share a single source sample, sequenced in a study of T cell changes during pregnancy in multiple sclerosis. Libraries were prepared by immunoSEQ multiplex PCR; TCRdb keeps only in-frame clonotypes and omits some of them. This table holds some 68,000 clones, under 95% found once. Specimen: peripheral blood, collected in the second trimester of pregnancy. These receptors were taken from a female donor in good health, enrolled as a control in a pregnancy study.

V usage is TRBV6-1 and J usage is TRBJ2-2; 10 bases match TRBD1. The CDR3 is 16 residues long. The junction had 10 bases not matched to a gene; V was cut back by 6 bases and J by 6 bases. Germline CDR1 is MNHNS and CDR2 is SASEGT. CDR3 residues: CASSESSGTGAGELFF. In DNA, the CDR3 is TGTGCCAGCAGCGAAAGTTCCGGGACAGGGGCCGGGGAGCTGTTTTTT.

The rearrangement uses TRBV28 and TRBJ2-7, with a tentative D call TRBD1 (6 bases). Per the germline V gene, CDR1 is MDHEN and CDR2 is SYDVKM. The CDR3 is 14 residues long. Deletions cut 1 base from V and 5 bases from J, with 12 bases between. CDR3 coding DNA: TGTGCCAGCAGTTTATCTGGGGACACTAACGAGCAGTACTTC. Amino acid sequence: CASSLSGDTNEQYF.

The V call is TRBV5-1, the J call TRBJ1-1; 9 nucleotides match TRBD1. Germline loops: CDR1 SGHRS, CDR2 YFSETQ. The CDR3 length is 16 residues. The trim removed 4 bases at V and 3 bases at J, leaving 10 bases unmatched. The CDR3 spells CASSVDRGAVHTEAFF. The CDR3 nucleotides read TGCGCCAGCAGCGTCGACAGGGGGGCAGTGCACACTGAAGCTTTCTTT.

The chain is built from TRBV27 and TRBJ2-7; maybe TRBD2 (6 bases). CDR1 and CDR2 from the germline V gene are MNHEY and SMNVEV (reference sequence). The germline V and J ends were trimmed by 3 bases and 5 bases, with 20 bases remaining between them. CDR3 length: 16 residues. The CDR3 region is CASSLMAGSDYHEQYF. For the CDR3, the DNA is TGTGCCAGCAGTTTGATGGCAGGGTCGGACTACCACGAGCAGTACTTC.

The rearrangement links TRBV28 to TRBJ1-4; D is perhaps TRBD1 (5 bases). The germline V gene encodes CDR1 MDHEN and CDR2 SYDVKM. V was clipped by 8 bases and J by 7 bases, with 11 bases between them. There are 12 residues in the CDR3. Written as DNA, the CDR3 is TGTGCCAGCGGCAGGGTAGCTGAAAAACTGTTTTTT. It codes for CASGRVAEKLFF.

This clone was picked up one time. The chain recombines TRBV25-1 with TRBJ2-7, with 7 nucleotides matching TRBD2. The CDR3 runs 10 residues. Per the germline V gene, CDR1 is MGHDK and CDR2 is SYGVNS. The V gene end was trimmed by 8 bases and the J gene end by 6 bases; junction bases not matched to a gene: 1. CDR3 coding DNA: TGTGCCAGCGGGGGGGGCGAGCAGTACTTC. As protein: CASGGGEQYF.

J is TRBJ1-4 and V is TRBV5-4; 7 bases are shared with TRBD1. Trimming at V came to 0 bases and at J to 5 bases, leaving 10 bases not matched to a gene. The CDR3 sequence is 17 residues long. Germline lookup yields CDR1 SGHNT and CDR2 YYREEE (reference sequence). The CDR3 DNA reads as TGTGCCAGCAGCTTGGAGGGGCCCGGCAGGGGGAATGAAAAACTGTTTTTT. The encoded protein is CASSLEGPGRGNEKLFF.

The rearrangement uses TRBV4-2 and TRBJ2-1; TRBD2 matches 9 bases. There are 16 residues in the CDR3. V gave up 1 base and J gave up 2 bases; unmatched junction bases: 3. Per germline, CDR1 LGHNA and CDR2 YNFKEQ. The CDR3 nucleotides are TGTGCCAGCAGCCAAGGGGGCGGGAGGGCCTACAATGAGCAGTTCTTC. Amino acids: CASSQGGGRAYNEQFF.

The genes are TRBV18 and TRBJ1-1; TRBD1 agrees at 7 bases. CDR3 length: 15 residues. After removal of 4 bases from V and 2 bases from J, the junction contained 7 bases not matched to a gene. Germline values: CDR1 KGHSH, CDR2 LQKENI. Here the CDR3 DNA reads TGTGCCAGCTCACAACTACAGGGGTCAAACACTGAAGCTTTCTTT. As protein: CASSQLQGSNTEAFF.